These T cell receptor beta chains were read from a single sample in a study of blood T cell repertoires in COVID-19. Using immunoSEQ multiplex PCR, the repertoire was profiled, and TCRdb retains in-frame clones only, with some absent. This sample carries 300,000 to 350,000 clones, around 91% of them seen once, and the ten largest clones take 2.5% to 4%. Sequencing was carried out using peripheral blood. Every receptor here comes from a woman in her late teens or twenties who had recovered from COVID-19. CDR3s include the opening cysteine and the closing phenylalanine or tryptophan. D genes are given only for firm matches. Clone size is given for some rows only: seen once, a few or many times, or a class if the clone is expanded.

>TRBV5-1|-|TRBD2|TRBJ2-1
TGCGCCAGCAGCCTCCCCAAACTAGCGGGCGATGAGCAGTTCTTC
CASSLPKLAGDEQFF
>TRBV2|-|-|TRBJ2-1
TGTGCCAGCAGTGAAGCTTTTCCTACCTACAATGAGCAGTTCTTC
CASSEAFPTYNEQFF
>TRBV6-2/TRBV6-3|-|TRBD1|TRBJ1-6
TGTGCCAGCAGTTACGTAACCGGGACAGGGGTGGATAATTCACCCCTCCACTTT
CASSYVTGTGVDNSPLHF
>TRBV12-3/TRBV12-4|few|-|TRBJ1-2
TGTGCCAGCAGTTTACGTTTAAATGGCTACACCTTC
CASSLRLNGYTF
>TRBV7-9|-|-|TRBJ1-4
TGTGCCAGCAGCTCGACAGGCCCGGAAAAACTGTTTTTT
CASSSTGPEKLFF
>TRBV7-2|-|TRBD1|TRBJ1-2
TGTGCCAGCAGCAGAAGGACAGGAGACAGTTATGGCTACACCTTC
CASSRRTGDSYGYTF
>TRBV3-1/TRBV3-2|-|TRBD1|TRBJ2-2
TGTGCCAGCAGCAGACAGGGGGGAACCGGGGAGCTGTTTTTT
CASSRQGGTGELFF
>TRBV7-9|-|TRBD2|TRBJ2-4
TGTGCCAGCAGCGCCACTAGCGCCTCCAAAAACATTCAGTACTTC
CASSATSASKNIQYF
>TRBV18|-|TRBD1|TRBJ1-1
TGTGCCAGCTCTAAGAAAAGGGACAGCGCCTTTGAAGCTTTCTTT
CASSKKRDSAFEAFF
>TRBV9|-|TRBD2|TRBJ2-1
TGTGCCAGCAGCGTAGAAGGGGGGACTAGCTCCTACAATGAGCAGTTCTTC
CASSVEGGTSSYNEQFF
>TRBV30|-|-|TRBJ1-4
TGTGCCTGGAGTACCGGCGGAGGCGAAAAACTGTTTTTT
CAWSTGGGEKLFF
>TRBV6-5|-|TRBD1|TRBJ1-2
TGTGCCAGCAGGGGTACAGGGGGCAGAGGCAATGGCTACACCTTC
CASRGTGGRGNGYTF
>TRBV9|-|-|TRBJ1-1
TGTGCCAGCAGCGTAGACAGTGAGAACACTGAAGCTTTCTTT
CASSVDSENTEAFF
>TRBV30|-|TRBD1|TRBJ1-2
TGTGCCTGGAGGTCCTACCATTCCGGGACAGGGAATGGCTACACCTTC
CAWRSYHSGTGNGYTF
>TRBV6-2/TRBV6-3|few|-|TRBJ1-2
TGTGCCAGCAGCCGGGACACCGAATCCTATGGCTACACCTTC
CASSRDTESYGYTF
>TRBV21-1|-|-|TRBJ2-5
TGTGCCAGCAGCAGGAACGACAGGGGGCCTTCCCCTGGCCAAGAGACCCAGTACTTC
CASSRNDRGPSPGQETQYF
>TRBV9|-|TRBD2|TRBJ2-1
TGTGCCAGCAGCGTAGGGACTAGCAGGCACAATGAGCAGTTCTTC
CASSVGTSRHNEQFF
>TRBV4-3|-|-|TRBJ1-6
TGCGCCAGCAGCCAAGATCTTCAGGGTAGCTCCTATAATTCACCCCTCCACTTT
CASSQDLQGSSYNSPLHF
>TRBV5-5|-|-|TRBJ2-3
TGTGCCAGCAGCCCGAGAGGGCTAGCGCGCACAGATACGCAGTATTTT
CASSPRGLARTDTQYF
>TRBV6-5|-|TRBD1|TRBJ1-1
TGTGCCAGCAGCCGGGACAGGGCGAGCACTGAAGCTTTCTTT
CASSRDRASTEAFF
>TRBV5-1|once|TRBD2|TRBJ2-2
TGCGCCAGCAGCTTGACAGCGGGAGACTCCGGGGAGCTGTTTTTT
CASSLTAGDSGELFF
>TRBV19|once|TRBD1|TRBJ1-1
TGTGCCAGTAGTCTTAAGGACAGGGGATGGTTCACTGAAGCTTTCTTT
CASSLKDRGWFTEAFF
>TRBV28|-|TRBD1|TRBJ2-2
TGTGCCAGCAGATCCGACAGGGCTAGGAACACCGGGGAGCTGTTTTTT
CASRSDRARNTGELFF
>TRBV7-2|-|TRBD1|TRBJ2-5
TGTGCCAGCAGCCCACAGACGAGGACAGGGGGAGAGACCCAGTACTTC
CASSPQTRTGGETQYF
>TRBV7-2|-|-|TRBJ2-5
TGTGCCAGCAGCTTAGTGGCGGGTCATACTCAAGAGACCCAGTACTTC
CASSLVAGHTQETQYF
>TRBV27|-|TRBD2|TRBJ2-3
TGTGCCAGCAGTCTAGGACTAGCGGGATACACAGATACGCAGTATTTT
CASSLGLAGYTDTQYF
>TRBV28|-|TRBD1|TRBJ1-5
TGTGCCAGTGGGACAGGGTTAAGCAATCAGCCCCAGCATTTT
CASGTGLSNQPQHF
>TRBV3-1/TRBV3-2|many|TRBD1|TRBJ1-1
TGTGCCAGCAGCCAAGTACACGACAGGGGGCTCACTGAAGCTTTCTTT
CASSQVHDRGLTEAFF
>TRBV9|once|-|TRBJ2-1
TGTGCCAGCACCTCCTCGCTAGCGCGAAACAATGAGCAGTTCTTC
CASTSSLARNNEQFF
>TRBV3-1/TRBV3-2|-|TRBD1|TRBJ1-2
TGTGCCAGCAGCCAAGGCGGACAGGGATGGTACTATGGCTACACCTTC
CASSQGGQGWYYGYTF
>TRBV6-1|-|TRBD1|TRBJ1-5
TGTGCCAGCAGCCGACAGGGAGGTGGTCAGCCCCAGCATTTT
CASSRQGGGQPQHF
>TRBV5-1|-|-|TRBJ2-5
TGCGCCAGCAGCTTGGTACCAGGGGTCCGAGAGACCCAGTACTTC
CASSLVPGVRETQYF
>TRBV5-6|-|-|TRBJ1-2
TGTGCCAGCAGCTTGGTCACTAACTATGGCTACACCTTC
CASSLVTNYGYTF
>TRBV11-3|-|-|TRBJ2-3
TGTGCCAGCAGCCCCCGGACTAGCACAGATACGCAGTATTTT
CASSPRTSTDTQYF
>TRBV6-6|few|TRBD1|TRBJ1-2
TGTGCCAGCAGTTACGACTTCGGGACAGAAAATGGCTACACCTTC
CASSYDFGTENGYTF
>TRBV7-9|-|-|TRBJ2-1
TGTGCCAGCAGCTTAGCGGGGCCGGGAGATTACAATGAGCAGTTCTTC
CASSLAGPGDYNEQFF
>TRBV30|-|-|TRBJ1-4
TGTGCCTGGAGCGGTCAAATGATTAATGAAAAACTGTTTTTT
CAWSGQMINEKLFF
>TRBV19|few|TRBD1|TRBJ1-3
TGTGCCAGTAGCCCACAGGGGATCTCTGGAAACACCATATATTTT
CASSPQGISGNTIYF
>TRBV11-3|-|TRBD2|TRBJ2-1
TGTGCCAGCAGCTTAACTAGCGAGAACAGTGAGCAGTTCTTC
CASSLTSENSEQFF
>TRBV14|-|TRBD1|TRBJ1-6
TGTGCCAGCAGCCTAATACAGGGGGAAGAAAGAAGTTCACCCCTCCACTTT
CASSLIQGEERSSPLHF
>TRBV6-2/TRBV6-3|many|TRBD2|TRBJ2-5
TGTGCCAGCAGTTACGGACTAGCGAGGGAGACCCAGTACTTC
CASSYGLARETQYF
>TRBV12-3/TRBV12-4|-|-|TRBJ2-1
TGTGCCAGCCGGTGGAGTAATGAGCAGTTCTTC
CASRWSNEQFF
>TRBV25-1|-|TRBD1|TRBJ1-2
TGTGCCAGCAACCAGGGGGCTGGCTATGGCTACACCTTC
CASNQGAGYGYTF
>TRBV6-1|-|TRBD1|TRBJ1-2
TGTGCCAGCAGTGAACTAGACAGGGGGCACGATGGCTACACCTTC
CASSELDRGHDGYTF
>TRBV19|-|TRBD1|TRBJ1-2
TGTGCCAGTAGTACCAAGGACAGGGGGCGCGACTATGGCTACACCTTC
CASSTKDRGRDYGYTF
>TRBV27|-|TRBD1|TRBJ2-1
TGTGCCAGCAGCCTAAGGGGGACAGACTCCTACAATGAGCAGTTCTTC
CASSLRGTDSYNEQFF
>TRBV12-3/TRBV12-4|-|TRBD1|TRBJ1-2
TGTGCCAGCAGTTGGACAGGGAGCTATGGCTACACCTTC
CASSWTGSYGYTF
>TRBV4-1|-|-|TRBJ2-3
TGCGCCAGCAGCCAAGTTGGGGGCCAGGGGTCCGCAGATACGCAGTATTTT
CASSQVGGQGSADTQYF
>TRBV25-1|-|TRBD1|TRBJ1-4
TGTGCCAGCAGTGAATCGATTCGGACAGGACGTAATGAAAAACTGTTTTTT
CASSESIRTGRNEKLFF
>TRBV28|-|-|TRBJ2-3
TGTGCCAGCGGGGGGGCTGGGAGCACAGATACGCAGTATTTT
CASGGAGSTDTQYF
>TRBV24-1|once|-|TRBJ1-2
TGTGCCACCAGTGATCCCCATCGCCAGGGGTACACCTTC
CATSDPHRQGYTF
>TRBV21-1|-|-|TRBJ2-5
TGTGCCAGCAGCAAAGTTGCAGGGTGGGAGACCCAGTACTTC
CASSKVAGWETQYF
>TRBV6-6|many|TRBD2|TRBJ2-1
TGTGCCAGCAAAGCGGGATCAGATGAGCAGTTCTTC
CASKAGSDEQFF
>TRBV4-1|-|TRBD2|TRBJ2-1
TGCGCCAGCAAACGGATTCTAGCGGGACGTACCTACAATGAGCAGTTCTTC
CASKRILAGRTYNEQFF
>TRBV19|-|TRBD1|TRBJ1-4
TGTGCCAGTAGGACCAGGGACAGGGTCAGCGAGGTTAATGAAAAACTGTTTTTT
CASRTRDRVSEVNEKLFF